These 5 T cell receptor beta chains were all obtained from the same sample, sequenced in a study of shared clonotypes between healthy human individuals. CD45RO-negative CD8 cells positively selected for CCR7 made up the naive population, which excluded terminally differentiated effector memory CD45RA+ cells. The protocol was immunoSEQ multiplex PCR, while the TCRdb copy is restricted to in-frame clones and leaves out a portion. Of 1.5 million to 2.5 million clones listed, approximately 94% are singletons. Source material: naive CD8+ T cells sorted from blood. The receptors come from a young man in good health.

The chain couples TRBV27 to TRBJ1-6; D remains unclear. Trimming removed 3 bases at V and 13 bases at J, with 22 bases between. The CDR3 extends over 16 amino acids. Germline V gene sequence: CDR1 MNHEY, CDR2 SMNVEV (reference sequence). This CDR3 is CASSLGGPGYSAPLHF. The DNA of the CDR3 is TGTGCCAGCAGTTTGGGCGGGCCTGGGTATTCGGCTCCCCTCCACTTT.

The chain links TRBV7-9 to TRBJ1-3, with a tentative D call TRBD1 (6 bases). V lost 1 base to trimming and J lost 0 bases, with 10 bases between them. Germline V gives CDR1 SEHNR, CDR2 FQNEAQ (reference sequence). The CDR3 length is 16 residues. The CDR3 sequence: CASSLEDSHSGNTIYF. The CDR3 nucleotides are TGTGCCAGCAGCTTAGAGGACAGCCACTCTGGAAACACCATATATTTT.

The chain combines TRBV10-3 with TRBJ2-1; D unclear. CDR3 length: 16 residues. Trimming removed 0 bases at V and 3 bases at J, with 12 bases between. Germline V gene data show CDR1 as ENHRY and CDR2 as SYGVKD. The chain's CDR3 is CAISESVGTIYNEQFF. The CDR3 coding sequence is TGTGCCATCAGTGAGTCGGTCGGAACAATCTACAATGAGCAGTTCTTC.

The chain recombines TRBV6-1 with TRBJ2-3; the D call may be TRBD1 or TRBD2 (5 bases each). V lost 3 bases and J 0 bases, leaving 13 bases between the germline ends. The germline V gene encodes CDR1 MNHNS and CDR2 SASEGT. The CDR3 sequence is 16 residues long. In DNA, the CDR3 is TGTGCCAGCAGTGACGGGGACGTACCTAGCACAGATACGCAGTATTTT. Its protein product is CASSDGDVPSTDTQYF.

V gene TRBV29-1 combines with J gene TRBJ2-7; D is unresolved. Germline V gene data show CDR1 as SQVTM and CDR2 as ANQGSEA. The CDR3 loop spans 15 amino acids. Trimming shortened V by 5 bases and J by 3 bases, and 20 bases separated the two germline ends. The CDR3 loop reads CSVQRGMGSGYEQYF. The CDR3 DNA follows: TGCAGCGTTCAACGAGGTATGGGGTCGGGCTACGAGCAGTACTTC.